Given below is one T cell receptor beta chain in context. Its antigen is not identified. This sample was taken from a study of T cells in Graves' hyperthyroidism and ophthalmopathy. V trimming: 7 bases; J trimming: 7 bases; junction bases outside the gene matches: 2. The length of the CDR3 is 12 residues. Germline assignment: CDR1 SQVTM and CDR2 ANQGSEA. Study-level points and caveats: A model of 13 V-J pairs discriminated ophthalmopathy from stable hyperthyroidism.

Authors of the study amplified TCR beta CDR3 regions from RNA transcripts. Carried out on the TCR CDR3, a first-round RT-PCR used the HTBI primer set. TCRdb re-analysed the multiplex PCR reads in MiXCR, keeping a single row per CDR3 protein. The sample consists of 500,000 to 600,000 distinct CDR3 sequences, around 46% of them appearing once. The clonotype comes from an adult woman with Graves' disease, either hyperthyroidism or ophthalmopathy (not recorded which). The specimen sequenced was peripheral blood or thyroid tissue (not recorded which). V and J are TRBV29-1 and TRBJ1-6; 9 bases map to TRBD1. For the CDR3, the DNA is TGCAGCGGGGGACAGGGAAATTCACCCCTCCACTTT. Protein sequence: CSGGQGNSPLHF.